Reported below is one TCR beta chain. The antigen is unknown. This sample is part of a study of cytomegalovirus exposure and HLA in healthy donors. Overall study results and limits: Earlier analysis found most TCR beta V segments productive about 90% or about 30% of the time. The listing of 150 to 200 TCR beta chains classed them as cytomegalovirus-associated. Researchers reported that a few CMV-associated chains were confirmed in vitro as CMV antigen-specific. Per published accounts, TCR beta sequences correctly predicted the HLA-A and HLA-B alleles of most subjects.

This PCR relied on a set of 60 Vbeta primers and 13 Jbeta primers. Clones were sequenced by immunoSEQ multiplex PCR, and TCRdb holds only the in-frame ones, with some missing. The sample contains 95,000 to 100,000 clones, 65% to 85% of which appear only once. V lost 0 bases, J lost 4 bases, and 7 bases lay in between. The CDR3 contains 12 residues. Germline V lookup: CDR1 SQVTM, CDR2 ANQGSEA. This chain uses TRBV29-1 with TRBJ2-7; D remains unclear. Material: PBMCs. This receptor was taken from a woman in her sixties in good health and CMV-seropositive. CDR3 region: CSVEDGAYEQYF. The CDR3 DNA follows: TGCAGCGTTGAAGATGGAGCTTACGAGCAGTACTTC.